A single sample gave rise to the 17 T cell receptor beta chains below, sequenced in a study of blood T cells in healthy people across ages. A second PCR, run for about 6 to 12 cycles, used a sample-barcoded 5' primer plus a J-beta primer mix. TCRdb re-analysed the 5' RACE reads in MiXCR, keeping a single row per CDR3 protein. In the table there are about 1.4 million distinct CDR3 sequences, approximately 59% of which are singletons. The sample consisted of blood. The receptors shown here come from a man aged 18 to 29 in good health.

This chain links TRBV4-1 with TRBJ2-7, with 8 nucleotides matching TRBD2. This CDR3 region has 15 residues. The ends lost 1 base at V and 4 bases at J; junction bases unmatched: 6. Looked up from germline, CDR1 is MGHRA and CDR2 is YSYEKL. CDR3 DNA: TGCGCCAGCAGCCAAGTGACTAGCGAACATTACGAGCAGTACTTC. This gives the protein CASSQVTSEHYEQYF.

The CDR3 loop is CASWDRVSYEQYF. The CDR3 DNA reads TGTGCCAGCTGGGACCGAGTCTCCTACGAGCAGTACTTC. The V and J genes are TRBV28 and TRBJ2-7; D possibly uses TRBD1 or TRBD2 (5 bases each). The CDR3 loop spans 13 amino acids. Trimming cost V 8 bases and J 0 bases, with 11 bases left between them. Germline V gene data show CDR1 as MDHEN and CDR2 as SYDVKM.

The V call is TRBV12-3 or TRBV12-4, the J call TRBJ2-3; D call uncertain. This CDR3 has 11 residues. The germline V and J ends were trimmed by 6 bases and 7 bases, with 8 bases remaining between them. The CDR3 region is CASRSEYTQYF. The DNA of the CDR3 is TGTGCCAGCAGGTCGGAGTATACGCAGTATTTT.

This sequence joins TRBV10-3 and TRBJ1-1; tentatively, D is TRBD1 (5 bases). CDR1 is ENHRY, CDR2 SYGVKD, per germline. Trimming removed 2 bases from V and 1 base from J, with 8 bases in between. The CDR3 is made up of 14 amino acids. Here the CDR3 reads CAISEAGGNTEAFF. CDR3 in DNA: TGTGCCATCAGTGAGGCTGGGGGGAACACTGAAGCTTTCTTT.

The chain links TRBV28 to TRBJ2-1; D not certain. From germline, CDR1 is MDHEN and CDR2 SYDVKM. The V and J ends lost 10 bases and 4 bases respectively, with 14 bases between them. The CDR3 length is 13 residues. CDR3 loop: CANRPGEYNEQFF. In DNA form, the CDR3 reads TGTGCCAACCGTCCAGGAGAGTACAATGAGCAGTTCTTC.

The V call is TRBV12-3 or TRBV12-4, the J call TRBJ2-7; D gene ambiguous. V was pared by 8 bases and J by 0 bases, with 14 bases between. CDR3 length: 14 amino acids. The CDR3 bases are TGTGCCAGCCTTAAAGGTGGCAGCTCCTACGAGCAGTACTTC. The encoded protein is CASLKGGSSYEQYF.

This clonotype showed up just a few times. V is TRBV11-2 and J is TRBJ1-1; D remains ambiguous. V lost 2 bases to trimming and J lost 4 bases, with 17 bases between them. The V gene's germline CDR1 is SGHAT and CDR2 FQNNGV. The CDR3 covers 16 residues. The CDR3 region has the DNA TGTGCCAGCAGCTTATGGTCCGGGGTAGGGCTCACTGAAGCTTTCTTT. This translates into CASSLWSGVGLTEAFF.

This clonotype was recorded a few times. The CDR3 DNA sequence: TGCGCCAGCAGCCAAGATCGGGCAGGGTCTAAATACGAGCAGTACTTC. Its protein product is CASSQDRAGSKYEQYF. The chain links TRBV4-3 to TRBJ2-4; D perhaps matches TRBD1 (5 bases). The J call may be mistaken, given a closer DNA end match to TRBJ2-7. There are 16 residues in the CDR3. Germline CDR1 reads LGHNA; CDR2 reads YSLEER.

This clonotype has just a few counts. The chain recombines TRBV11-3 with TRBJ2-2; D gene uncertain. V was cut by 4 bases and J by 4 bases, with 7 bases left in between. Per germline, CDR1 SGHNT and CDR2 YENEEA. The CDR3 extends over 13 amino acids. CDR3 loop: CASSSAVTGELFF. The CDR3 region has the DNA TGTGCCAGCAGCTCCGCGGTCACCGGGGAGCTGTTTTTT. The whole variable domain, filled in from reference TRBV11-3 and TRBJ2-2, reads EAGVVQSPRYKIIEKKQPVAFWCNPISGHNTLYWYLQNLGQGPELLIRYENEEAVDDSQLPKDRFSAERLKGVDSTLKIQPAELGDSAVYLCASSSAVTGELFFGEGSRLTVL.

The chain uses TRBV20-1 and TRBJ2-1; TRBD1 matches at 10 bases. The CDR3 sequence is 14 residues long. The ends lost 5 bases at V and 8 bases at J; junction bases unmatched: 9. The germline V gene encodes CDR1 DFQATT and CDR2 SNEGSKA (reference sequence). The CDR3 region has the DNA TGCAGTGCTTGCGGGACAGGGGACCTCGATGAGCAGTTCTTC. Its translation: CSACGTGDLDEQFF.

This clonotype has just a few counts. V is TRBV25-1 and J is TRBJ1-2, with D maybe TRBD1 (6 bases). The V and J ends lost 6 bases and 9 bases respectively, with 23 bases between them. The CDR3 has 15 amino acids. Germline lookup yields CDR1 MGHDK and CDR2 SYGVNS. The CDR3 spells CASSETGNIGYSYTF. CDR3 nucleotides: TGTGCCAGCAGCGAAACAGGGAACATAGGATATAGCTACACCTTC.

The genes are TRBV30 and TRBJ2-5, with TRBD1 matching 7 bases. Germline V gene sequence: CDR1 GTSNPN, CDR2 SVGIG (reference sequence). Germline trimming cut 3 bases from V and 0 bases from J; bases unmatched to any gene: 7. This CDR3 spans 15 amino acids. CDR3 sequence (DNA): TGTGCCTGGAGGAAGGGACAGAGCGACCAAGAGACCCAGTACTTC. It is translated as CAWRKGQSDQETQYF.

The chain employs TRBV3-1 and TRBJ2-7; D is possibly TRBD1 or TRBD2 (5 bases each). Trimming stripped 9 bases from V and 5 bases from J, with 11 bases between. There are 11 residues in the CDR3. Germline CDR1 is LGHDT and CDR2 is YNNKEL (reference sequence). This CDR3 reads CASGTGHEQYF. Here the CDR3 DNA reads TGTGCCAGTGGGACGGGACACGAGCAGTACTTC.

This clonotype has a handful of counts. The chain has TRBV6-5 and TRBJ1-2, with a tentative D call TRBD1 (5 bases). The V end was cut by 2 bases, the J end by 4 bases, with 8 bases between. CDR3 size: 13 residues. Germline loops: CDR1 MNHEY, CDR2 SVGAGI. The CDR3 reads CASSYQGGYGYTF. CDR3 DNA sequence: TGTGCCAGCAGTTACCAGGGTGGCTATGGCTACACCTTC.

The rearrangement links TRBV4-2 to TRBJ2-5; D call uncertain. The last part of the DNA fits TRBJ2-7 better; the J call may be wrong. Germline values: CDR1 LGHNA, CDR2 YNFKEQ. The CDR3 sequence is 15 residues long. CDR3 protein: CASSQVWGRSGEQYF. The DNA for the CDR3 is TGTGCCAGCAGCCAAGTCTGGGGAAGGAGTGGCGAGCAGTACTTC.

V and J are TRBV4-1 and TRBJ1-6, with D perhaps TRBD1 (5 bases). The V and J ends lost 1 base and 4 bases respectively, with 8 bases between them. Germline values: CDR1 MGHRA, CDR2 YSYEKL. This CDR3 comprises 15 residues. The CDR3 DNA follows: TGCGCCAGCAGCCAAGGACAGAATTATAATTCACCCCTCCACTTT. This encodes CASSQGQNYNSPLHF.

This clonotype was counted a few times. V gene TRBV4-3 combines with J gene TRBJ1-2; tentatively, D is TRBD1 (6 bases). The ends were cut back, 0 bases at V and 4 bases at J, with 18 bases in the middle. The length of the CDR3 is 17 residues. Per the germline V gene, CDR1 is LGHNA and CDR2 is YSLEER. The CDR3 loop reads CASSQDPTGKSVYGYTF. CDR3 bases: TGCGCCAGCAGCCAAGACCCAACAGGGAAAAGTGTCTATGGCTACACCTTC.